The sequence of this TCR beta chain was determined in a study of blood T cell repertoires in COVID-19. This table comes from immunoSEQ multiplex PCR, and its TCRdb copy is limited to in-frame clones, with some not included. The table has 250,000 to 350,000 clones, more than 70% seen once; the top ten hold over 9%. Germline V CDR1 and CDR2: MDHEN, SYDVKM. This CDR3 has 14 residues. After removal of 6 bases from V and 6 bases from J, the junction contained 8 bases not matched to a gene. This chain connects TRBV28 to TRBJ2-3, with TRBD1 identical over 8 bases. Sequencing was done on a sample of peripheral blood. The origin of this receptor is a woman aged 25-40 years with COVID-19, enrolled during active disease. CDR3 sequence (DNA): TGTGCCAGCAGCGCTGACTACAGGGGGGATACGCAGTATTTT. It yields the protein CASSADYRGDTQYF.